The 24 T cell receptor beta chains below were found in one sample sequenced in a study of OX40 agonist ivuxolimab in advanced cancers. Data came from immunoSEQ multiplex PCR; TCRdb stores just in-frame clones and leaves some out. The sample has 20,000 to 30,000 clones, around 90% seen once. The sequences come from CD4+ or CD8+ T cells sorted from blood, collected in a trial of the OX40 agonist ivuxolimab. Receptor source: an adult with an advanced solid tumor such as melanoma, head and neck, liver or kidney cancer.

The chain employs TRBV25-1 and TRBJ1-1; TRBD1 agrees at 9 bases. This CDR3 comprises 14 residues. J lost 2 bases, V lost 8 bases, and 6 bases had no gene match. In germline, CDR1 is MGHDK, CDR2 SYGVNS. The CDR3 reads CASGDRAANTEAFF. CDR3 coding DNA: TGTGCCAGCGGGGACAGGGCCGCTAACACTGAAGCTTTCTTT.

The rearrangement joins TRBV4-1 to TRBJ2-3; either TRBD1 or TRBD2 may supply D (5 bases each). With 1 base removed from V and 2 bases from J, the gap between germline ends came to 28 bases. The CDR3 has 21 amino acids. The germline gives CDR1 MGHRA, CDR2 YSYEKL. In DNA form, the CDR3 reads TGCGCCAGCAGCCAAGTGTTCGAGGGGCAGGGCATCCCTCTTATCACAGATACGCAGTATTTT. Its protein is CASSQVFEGQGIPLITDTQYF.

This clone is a singleton in its sample. V gene TRBV4-1 combines with J gene TRBJ2-5; TRBD2 aligns across 11 bases. Germline CDR1 is MGHRA and CDR2 is YSYEKL. Trimming took 4 bases from V and 5 from J; bases not matched to a gene: 6. CDR3 size: 15 residues. The CDR3 protein is CASSPGLAGVETQYF. CDR3 in DNA: TGCGCCAGCAGCCCAGGACTAGCGGGTGTTGAGACCCAGTACTTC.

The gene calls are TRBV30 and TRBJ2-4; D call uncertain. This CDR3 region has 12 residues. V was pared by 1 base and J by 10 bases, with 11 bases between. Germline V gene sequence: CDR1 GTSNPN, CDR2 SVGIG (reference sequence). CDR3 sequence reads: CAWSELADIQYF. The CDR3 DNA reads as TGTGCCTGGAGTGAGCTGGCGGATATTCAGTACTTC.

This chain joins TRBV10-1 and TRBJ2-2, with D perhaps given as TRBD1 or TRBD2 (5 bases each). Trimming took 3 bases from V and 7 from J, leaving 21 bases between them. From germline, CDR1 is WNHNN and CDR2 SYGVQD (reference sequence). This CDR3 is 17 amino acids long. The CDR3 DNA follows: TGCGCCAGCAGTGACCCGACCGCTCAGGAGAGGGGCGGGGAGCTGTTTTTT. Amino acids: CASSDPTAQERGGELFF.

J is TRBJ2-7 and V is TRBV5-1; the match to TRBD2 covers 11 bases. The CDR3 sequence is 15 residues long. The germline V gene encodes CDR1 SGHRS and CDR2 YFSETQ. J was trimmed by 4 bases and V by 0 bases; bases with no gene match: 3. The CDR3 DNA is TGCGCCAGCAGCTTGGGGGGACTAGCGGCTTACGAGCAGTACTTC. Translated, it gives CASSLGGLAAYEQYF. The full variable domain, rest sourced from reference TRBV5-1 and TRBJ2-7, is KAGVTQTPRYLIKTRGQQVTLSCSPISGHRSVSWYQQTPGQGLQFLFEYFSETQRNKGNFPGRFSGRQFSNSRSEMNVSTLELGDSALYLCASSLGGLAAYEQYFGPGTRLTVT.

The rearrangement joins TRBV7-9 to TRBJ1-2; D unclear. Deletions cut 7 bases from V and 4 bases from J, with 22 bases between. Per the germline V gene, CDR1 is SEHNR and CDR2 is FQNEAQ (reference sequence). The CDR3 spans 16 residues. CDR3 DNA sequence: TGTGCCAGCAACCCCCAAGCAGGTTTGCTATCCTATGGCTACACCTTC. Protein: CASNPQAGLLSYGYTF.

This clone is a singleton in its sample. CDR3 sequence: CATDHQGAPEAFF. Written as DNA, the CDR3 is TGTGCCACCGACCACCAGGGGGCGCCTGAAGCTTTCTTT. This chain connects TRBV10-3 to TRBJ1-1; 8 bases align to TRBD1. V gave up 10 bases and J gave up 6 bases; unmatched junction bases: 10. This CDR3 has 13 residues. Per the germline V gene, CDR1 is ENHRY and CDR2 is SYGVKD.

This chain links TRBV4-1 with TRBJ1-5; D might be TRBD1 (6 bases). This CDR3 comprises 16 residues. In germline, CDR1 is MGHRA, CDR2 YSYEKL. Trimming pared 4 bases from V and 2 bases from J, leaving 15 bases between. CDR3 loop: CASSLHRGQGNQPQHF. The CDR3 bases are TGCGCCAGCAGCCTCCATCGGGGGCAGGGCAATCAGCCCCAGCATTTT.

The chain recombines TRBV6-1 with TRBJ1-2; D gene ambiguous. This CDR3 has 14 amino acids. Germline V gives CDR1 MNHNS, CDR2 SASEGT. V was trimmed by 7 bases and J by 4 bases, leaving 16 bases between them. DNA of the CDR3: TGTGCCAGCATCGGACTCGGGTTTGGCTATGGCTACACCTTC. Protein: CASIGLGFGYGYTF.

This rearrangement joins TRBV7-3 to TRBJ2-1, with 11 bases identical to TRBD1. Germline-derived CDR1 and CDR2 are SGHTA and FQGTGA. The CDR3 is made up of 17 amino acids. Trimming took 1 base from V and 0 from J; bases not matched to a gene: 2. CDR3 protein: CASSLRGQGDSYNEQFF. As DNA, the CDR3 is TGTGCCAGCAGCTTAAGGGGACAGGGGGACTCCTACAATGAGCAGTTCTTC.

The rearrangement uses TRBV7-9 and TRBJ2-1; TRBD2 agrees at 11 bases. Per germline, CDR1 SEHNR and CDR2 FQNEAQ (reference sequence). The trim removed 0 bases at V and 3 bases at J, leaving 1 base unmatched. The CDR3 sequence is 16 residues long. The DNA of the CDR3 is TGTGCCAGCAGCTTAGCCCTAGCGGGGGGCTACAATGAGCAGTTCTTC. Its protein product is CASSLALAGGYNEQFF. The full variable domain, rest sourced from reference TRBV7-9 and TRBJ2-1, is DTGVSQNPRHKITKRGQNVTFRCDPISEHNRLYWYRQTLGQGPEFLTYFQNEAQLEKSRLLSDRFSAERPKGSFSTLEIQRTEQGDSAMYLCASSLALAGGYNEQFFGPGTRLTVL.

This clone came up once. J is TRBJ2-7 and V is TRBV4-1; D not certain. The V gene's germline CDR1 is MGHRA and CDR2 YSYEKL. V was pared by 0 bases and J by 5 bases, with 14 bases between. The CDR3 length is 15 residues. The CDR3 DNA reads TGCGCCAGCAGCCAAGAAAAGGGAAGAAGCAACGAGCAGTACTTC. Translated, it gives CASSQEKGRSNEQYF.

This chain uses TRBV28 with TRBJ2-7; TRBD2 agrees at 11 bases. Trimming removed 8 bases from V and 0 bases from J; junction bases left unmatched: 6. Germline V gene lookup returns CDR1 MDHEN and CDR2 SYDVKM. The CDR3 length is 15 residues. The CDR3, as DNA: TGTGCCAGCGGTAGCGGGAGGGCCGTCTCCTACGAGCAGTACTTC. Its translation is CASGSGRAVSYEQYF.

The gene calls are TRBV11-2 and TRBJ1-3, with no clear D. This CDR3 is built from 15 residues. The germline V gene has CDR1 SGHAT and CDR2 FQNNGV. V was shortened by 3 bases and J by 0 bases, with 9 bases between the two germline ends. The CDR3 DNA reads as TGTGCCAGCAGCTTTTCTGATCACTCTGGAAACACCATATATTTT. Translation gives CASSFSDHSGNTIYF.

The chain is built from TRBV11-3 and TRBJ2-7, with a weak D call TRBD1 (5 bases). The CDR3 is made up of 15 amino acids. V was cut by 1 base and J by 2 bases, with 12 bases left in between. Germline loops: CDR1 SGHNT, CDR2 YENEEA. CDR3 DNA sequence: TGTGCCAGCAGCTTAGGCCAGGGTGAGACCTACGAGCAGTACTTC. It yields the protein CASSLGQGETYEQYF.

This clone showed up just once. This sequence joins TRBV2 and TRBJ2-7; possible D gene TRBD2, 5 bases. The CDR3 has 14 amino acids. Trimming stripped 6 bases from V and 3 bases from J, with 15 bases between. Germline CDR1 reads SNHLY; CDR2 reads FYNNEI. CDR3 DNA: TGTGCCAGCAGGATCGGGGAGCCGGGCTACGAGCAGTACTTC. Its translation: CASRIGEPGYEQYF.

The V call is TRBV5-1, the J call TRBJ2-1, with 9 bases that match TRBD2. Germline CDR1 SGHRS, CDR2 YFSETQ. V trimming: 4 bases; J trimming: 7 bases; junction bases outside the gene matches: 18. This CDR3 is built from 18 residues. The CDR3 nucleotides are TGCGCCAGCAGCCGGCGGGGAATAAGGGCGGGAGGGCCGAATGAGCAGTTCTTC. This codes for CASSRRGIRAGGPNEQFF.

The chain combines TRBV7-9 with TRBJ1-1; 8 bases agree with TRBD1. Germline trimming cut 3 bases from V and 8 bases from J; bases unmatched to any gene: 2. CDR1 and CDR2 from the germline V gene are SEHNR and FQNEAQ (reference sequence). The CDR3 covers 12 residues. The CDR3 sequence: CASSFGQGEAFF. The CDR3 nucleotides read TGTGCCAGCAGCTTCGGACAGGGAGAAGCTTTCTTT.

The rearrangement uses TRBV11-3 and TRBJ2-2; possibly TRBD1 for D (5 bases). Deletions cut 3 bases from V and 5 bases from J, with 7 bases between. The CDR3 contains 13 residues. The germline CDR1 and CDR2 sequences are SGHNT and YENEEA. CDR3 DNA sequence: TGTGCCAGCAGCTTTAGGGGTACCGGGGAGCTGTTTTTT. Protein sequence: CASSFRGTGELFF.

The chain is built from TRBV21-1 and TRBJ2-5. TRBV21-1 is a pseudogene locus. The CDR3 has 19 amino acids. The CDR3 DNA is TGTGCCAGCAGCAAAGTATTGTCGGCTCATGGTTATGGGGGAGAGACCCAGTACTTC. It yields the protein CASSKVLSAHGYGGETQYF.

The chain employs TRBV7-2 and TRBJ2-5; possible D gene TRBD2, 6 bases. Trimming removed 5 bases at V and 7 bases at J, with 17 bases between. The CDR3 covers 14 residues. Looked up from germline, CDR1 is SGHTA and CDR2 is FQGNSA. The CDR3 protein is CASSTAGAGGTQYF. The CDR3 nucleotides are TGTGCCAGCAGCACCGCCGGAGCCGGGGGGACCCAGTACTTC.

The V gene is TRBV7-6, the J gene TRBJ2-1; D tentatively reads TRBD1 or TRBD2 (5 bases each). Trimming took 6 bases from V and 4 from J, leaving 19 bases between them. Germline lookup yields CDR1 SGHVS and CDR2 FNYEAQ. The CDR3 covers 16 residues. The CDR3 protein is CASSVGAPGPYNEQFF. CDR3 bases: TGTGCCAGCAGTGTGGGTGCCCCGGGGCCGTACAATGAGCAGTTCTTC.

This rearrangement joins TRBV18 to TRBJ2-5, with 9 bases aligning to TRBD1. From germline, CDR1 is KGHSH and CDR2 LQKENI. With V trimmed by 5 bases and J by 5 bases, 6 bases remained unmatched. The CDR3 contains 14 residues. The CDR3 sequence: CASSAGTGMETQYF. The CDR3 DNA reads as TGTGCCAGCTCAGCCGGGACAGGGATGGAGACCCAGTACTTC.